This T cell receptor (beta chain) was identified during a study of Ad26.COV2.S vaccination and SARS-CoV-2 variants. Overall study: The donor was enrolled in the Ad26.COV2.S arm of the COV1001 trial. Ad26.COV2.S given intramuscularly, once or twice 56 days apart.

Study-level findings and limits: People who got the vaccine or the placebo had similar non-spike TCR breadth.

Worth noting for this clone: What it binds is not known.

The V end lost 5 bases, the J end lost 13 bases, and 15 bases lay between the germline ends. In germline, CDR1 is SGHTA, CDR2 FQGNSA. This CDR3 has 13 residues. Data came from immunoSEQ multiplex PCR; TCRdb stores just in-frame clones and leaves some out. This sample has approximately 280,000 clones, with about 87% found just once. Regarding treatment: roughly 20 received Ad26.COV2.S at low or high dose, single or two shots; about 5 received placebo; per-sample allocation not given. Day 63 after the first vaccine or placebo injection was the time point for sampling. The vaccine antigen was prefusion-stabilized Wuhan SARS-CoV-2 spike.

This clonotype was sampled from a person aged 18-65 years who received the Ad26.COV2.S COVID-19 vaccine or a placebo. The source was peripheral blood, collected in a trial of Ad26.COV2.S vaccine versus placebo. The chain joins TRBV7-2 to TRBJ1-6; a weak D match, TRBD1 (5 bases). CDR3 protein: CASSPQAGDPLHF. The CDR3, as DNA: TGTGCCAGCAGCCCACAGGCGGGTGACCCCCTCCACTTT. Supplemented by reference TRBV7-2 and TRBJ1-6, the full variable domain reads GAGVSQSPSNKVTEKGKDVELRCDPISGHTALYWYRQSLGQGLEFLIYFQGNSAPDKSGLPSDRFSAERTGGSVSTLTIQRTQQEDSAVYLCASSPQAGDPLHFGNGTRLTVT.